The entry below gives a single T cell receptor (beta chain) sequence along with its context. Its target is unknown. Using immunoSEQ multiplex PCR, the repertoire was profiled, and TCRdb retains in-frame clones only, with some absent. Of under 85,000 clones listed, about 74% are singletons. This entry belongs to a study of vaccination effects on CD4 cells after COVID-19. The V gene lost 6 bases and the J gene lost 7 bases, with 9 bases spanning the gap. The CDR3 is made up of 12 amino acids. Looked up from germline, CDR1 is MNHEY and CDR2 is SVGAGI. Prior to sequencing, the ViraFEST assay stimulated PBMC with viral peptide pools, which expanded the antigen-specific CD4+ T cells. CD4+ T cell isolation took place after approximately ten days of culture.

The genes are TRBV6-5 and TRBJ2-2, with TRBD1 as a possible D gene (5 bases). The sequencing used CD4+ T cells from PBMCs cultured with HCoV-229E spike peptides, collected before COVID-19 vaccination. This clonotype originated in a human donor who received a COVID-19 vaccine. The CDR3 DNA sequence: TGTGCCAGCAGCCAAAGGGGCGGGGAGCTGTTTTTT. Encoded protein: CASSQRGGELFF.